This is a list of T cell receptor beta chains from one sample in a study of regulatory T cells in long-lasting Graves disease. TCRdb called the multiplex PCR reads again in MiXCR, with one record for every CDR3 protein. This sample has hundreds of thousands of distinct CDR3 sequences, with 25% to 35% found just once. The material was peripheral blood mononuclear cells (PBMCs), obtained when the disease was refractory, from a patient treated with antithyroid drugs. Receptor source: a female donor with Graves disease. The CDR3 runs from the conserved cysteine through the conserved F or W. The D gene is left open where the match is weak. Part of the rows lack a size; the others show once, few, many or a class for expanded clones.

clone size: NA
V gene: TRBV20-1
D gene: NA
J gene: TRBJ2-7
CDR3 protein: CSARDSTRVTYEQYF
CDR3 DNA: TGCAGTGCTAGAGATAGCACCCGAGTTACCTACGAGCAGTACTTC

clone size: few
V gene: TRBV2
D gene: NA
J gene: TRBJ1-2
CDR3 protein: CASSDQGPRYGYTF
CDR3 DNA: TGTGCCAGCAGTGATCAGGGGCCTCGCTATGGCTACACCTTC

clone size: NA
V gene: TRBV20-1
D gene: NA
J gene: TRBJ2-5
CDR3 protein: CSARLSSLVETQYF
CDR3 DNA: TGCAGTGCTCGTCTCTCTAGCTTGGTTGAGACCCAGTACTTC

clone size: few
V gene: TRBV5-5
D gene: TRBD1
J gene: TRBJ1-2
CDR3 protein: CASGDRAYGYTF
CDR3 DNA: TGTGCCAGCGGGGACAGAGCGTATGGCTACACCTTC

clone size: NA
V gene: TRBV14
D gene: NA
J gene: TRBJ2-2
CDR3 protein: CASSHWGNTGELFF
CDR3 DNA: TGTGCCAGCAGCCACTGGGGGAACACCGGGGAGCTGTTTTTT

clone size: NA
V gene: TRBV10-2
D gene: NA
J gene: TRBJ1-5
CDR3 protein: CASSVRMNQPQHF
CDR3 DNA: TGCGCCAGCAGTGTACGGATGAATCAGCCCCAGCATTTT

clone size: many
V gene: TRBV5-1
D gene: TRBD2
J gene: TRBJ2-7
CDR3 protein: CASSVTSGSFEQYF
CDR3 DNA: TGCGCCAGCAGCGTGACTAGCGGGAGCTTTGAGCAGTACTTC

clone size: few
V gene: TRBV3-1
D gene: NA
J gene: TRBJ1-2
CDR3 protein: CASSQDPAREGYTF
CDR3 DNA: TGTGCCAGCAGCCAAGACCCCGCTCGAGAGGGCTACACCTTC

clone size: NA
V gene: TRBV7-9
D gene: TRBD1
J gene: TRBJ2-7
CDR3 protein: CASSLVPGQGASIEQYF
CDR3 DNA: TGTGCCAGCAGCTTAGTCCCTGGACAGGGGGCTAGTATCGAGCAGTACTTC

clone size: few
V gene: TRBV7-8
D gene: NA
J gene: TRBJ1-1
CDR3 protein: CASSLAGPTPEAFF
CDR3 DNA: TGTGCCAGCAGCTTAGCGGGGCCGACCCCTGAAGCTTTCTTT

clone size: NA
V gene: TRBV7-9
D gene: NA
J gene: TRBJ1-1
CDR3 protein: CASSGNLGNTEAFF
CDR3 DNA: TGTGCCAGCAGTGGTAATTTGGGGAACACTGAAGCTTTCTTT

clone size: NA
V gene: TRBV10-3
D gene: NA
J gene: TRBJ2-6
CDR3 protein: CAISRVSGANVLTF
CDR3 DNA: TGTGCCATCAGTCGGGTTTCTGGGGCCAACGTCCTGACTTTC

clone size: many
V gene: TRBV6-2/TRBV6-3
D gene: TRBD1
J gene: TRBJ1-1
CDR3 protein: CASSSQQGLSTEAFF
CDR3 DNA: TGTGCCAGCAGTTCGCAACAGGGGTTGAGCACTGAAGCTTTCTTT

clone size: few
V gene: TRBV25-1
D gene: NA
J gene: TRBJ2-5
CDR3 protein: CASSESSDRTQYF
CDR3 DNA: TGTGCCAGCAGTGAATCCTCTGACAGGACCCAGTACTTC

clone size: few
V gene: TRBV30
D gene: NA
J gene: TRBJ1-1
CDR3 protein: CAWSNKMNTEAFF
CDR3 DNA: TGTGCCTGGAGTAACAAAATGAACACTGAAGCTTTCTTT

clone size: NA
V gene: TRBV20-1
D gene: TRBD1
J gene: TRBJ1-6
CDR3 protein: CSARPLRDRDDSPLHF
CDR3 DNA: TGCAGTGCTAGACCCCTCCGGGACAGGGATGATTCACCCCTCCACTTT

clone size: many
V gene: TRBV11-2
D gene: NA
J gene: TRBJ2-2
CDR3 protein: CASSDHYGNFRVGELFF
CDR3 DNA: TGTGCCAGCAGCGACCATTATGGAAACTTTAGGGTCGGGGAGCTGTTTTTT

clone size: many
V gene: TRBV6-1
D gene: TRBD2
J gene: TRBJ2-2
CDR3 protein: CASTPPGLAGVSTGELFF
CDR3 DNA: TGTGCCAGCACCCCCCCGGGACTAGCGGGAGTATCAACCGGGGAGCTGTTTTTT

clone size: few
V gene: TRBV14
D gene: NA
J gene: TRBJ1-2
CDR3 protein: CASSLVGWDGYTF
CDR3 DNA: TGTGCCAGCAGCCTGGTAGGGTGGGATGGCTACACCTTC

clone size: few
V gene: TRBV11-2
D gene: TRBD2
J gene: TRBJ2-2
CDR3 protein: CASSRTSGRLNTGELFF
CDR3 DNA: TGTGCCAGCAGCCGGACTAGCGGGAGGTTGAACACCGGGGAGCTGTTTTTT

clone size: few
V gene: TRBV5-1
D gene: NA
J gene: TRBJ1-4
CDR3 protein: CASSPGLGAEKLFF
CDR3 DNA: TGCGCCAGCAGCCCGGGTCTGGGGGCTGAAAAACTGTTTTTT

clone size: NA
V gene: TRBV15
D gene: NA
J gene: TRBJ1-6
CDR3 protein: CATSRDPIYNSPLHF
CDR3 DNA: TGTGCCACCAGCAGAGATCCAATCTATAATTCACCCCTCCACTTT

clone size: NA
V gene: TRBV7-2
D gene: NA
J gene: TRBJ2-7
CDR3 protein: CASRGSPYEQYF
CDR3 DNA: TGTGCCAGCAGGGGGTCCCCCTACGAGCAGTACTTC

clone size: few
V gene: TRBV11-3
D gene: NA
J gene: TRBJ1-6
CDR3 protein: CASSRGLKDSPLHF
CDR3 DNA: TGTGCCAGCAGCCGCGGACTAAAGGATTCACCCCTCCACTTT

clone size: NA
V gene: TRBV9
D gene: TRBD2
J gene: TRBJ2-7
CDR3 protein: CASSVHLAGPYEQYF
CDR3 DNA: TGTGCCAGCAGCGTACACCTAGCGGGCCCCTACGAGCAGTACTTC

clone size: many
V gene: TRBV10-3
D gene: NA
J gene: TRBJ1-1
CDR3 protein: CAISESKGTEAFF
CDR3 DNA: TGTGCCATCAGTGAGTCAAAGGGTACTGAAGCTTTCTTT

clone size: NA
V gene: TRBV20-1
D gene: TRBD2
J gene: TRBJ2-7
CDR3 protein: CSASVVAGVGEQYF
CDR3 DNA: TGCAGTGCTAGTGTAGTAGCGGGAGTAGGGGAGCAGTACTTC

clone size: NA
V gene: TRBV6-1
D gene: TRBD2
J gene: TRBJ2-2
CDR3 protein: CASSRTSGATGELFF
CDR3 DNA: TGTGCCAGCAGTAGGACTAGCGGAGCCACCGGGGAGCTGTTTTTT

clone size: few
V gene: TRBV6-1
D gene: NA
J gene: TRBJ1-2
CDR3 protein: CATRYQGYGYTF
CDR3 DNA: TGTGCCACCAGATATCAGGGCTATGGCTACACCTTC

clone size: few
V gene: TRBV5-1
D gene: NA
J gene: TRBJ2-2
CDR3 protein: CASSVLGSANTGELFF
CDR3 DNA: TGCGCCAGCAGCGTCCTAGGCTCCGCGAACACCGGGGAGCTGTTTTTT

clone size: NA
V gene: TRBV3-1
D gene: NA
J gene: TRBJ1-2
CDR3 protein: CASSSGRAANYGYTF
CDR3 DNA: TGTGCCAGCAGCTCAGGGCGGGCAGCTAACTATGGCTACACCTTC

clone size: few
V gene: TRBV6-1
D gene: TRBD1
J gene: TRBJ2-7
CDR3 protein: CASSRRGGTGDSYEQYF
CDR3 DNA: TGTGCCAGCAGTCGCCGGGGCGGGACAGGGGACTCCTACGAGCAGTACTTC

clone size: few
V gene: TRBV6-2/TRBV6-3
D gene: NA
J gene: TRBJ1-5
CDR3 protein: CASSRQAGYQPQHF
CDR3 DNA: TGTGCCAGCAGTCGACAGGCGGGTTATCAGCCCCAGCATTTT

clone size: NA
V gene: TRBV29-1
D gene: NA
J gene: TRBJ1-2
CDR3 protein: CSVEDPGRNYGYTF
CDR3 DNA: TGCAGCGTTGAAGACCCCGGGAGGAACTATGGCTACACCTTC

clone size: NA
V gene: TRBV20-1
D gene: NA
J gene: TRBJ2-2
CDR3 protein: CSARGRSGELFF
CDR3 DNA: TGCAGTGCTCGTGGACGGTCCGGGGAGCTGTTTTTT

clone size: NA
V gene: TRBV7-9
D gene: NA
J gene: TRBJ2-5
CDR3 protein: CASSPGNLIQETQYF
CDR3 DNA: TGTGCCAGCAGCCCCGGGAATCTAATCCAAGAGACCCAGTACTTC

clone size: NA
V gene: TRBV19
D gene: NA
J gene: TRBJ2-4
CDR3 protein: CASSTTGNIQYF
CDR3 DNA: TGTGCCAGTAGTACGACGGGCAACATTCAGTACTTC

clone size: few
V gene: TRBV27
D gene: TRBD1
J gene: TRBJ2-5
CDR3 protein: CASKQGGTQYF
CDR3 DNA: TGTGCCAGCAAACAGGGGGGAACCCAGTACTTC

clone size: NA
V gene: TRBV20-1
D gene: NA
J gene: TRBJ2-1
CDR3 protein: CSAPPANEQFF
CDR3 DNA: TGCAGTGCCCCCCCCGCTAATGAGCAGTTCTTC

clone size: NA
V gene: TRBV11-2
D gene: TRBD1
J gene: TRBJ2-2
CDR3 protein: CASSGTGGSGELFF
CDR3 DNA: TGTGCCAGCAGCGGGACAGGGGGAAGCGGGGAGCTGTTTTTT

clone size: many
V gene: TRBV28
D gene: NA
J gene: TRBJ1-2
CDR3 protein: CASSRDLFYGYTF
CDR3 DNA: TGTGCCAGCAGCCGGGACCTGTTTTATGGCTACACCTTC

clone size: many
V gene: TRBV2
D gene: NA
J gene: TRBJ1-2
CDR3 protein: CASGGASHTF
CDR3 DNA: TGTGCCAGCGGGGGGGCTTCGCACACCTTC

clone size: few
V gene: TRBV7-9
D gene: NA
J gene: TRBJ2-2
CDR3 protein: CASREGLGELFF
CDR3 DNA: TGTGCCAGCAGGGAAGGACTCGGGGAGCTGTTTTTT

clone size: NA
V gene: TRBV10-3
D gene: NA
J gene: TRBJ1-2
CDR3 protein: CASSFTGGRNYGYTF
CDR3 DNA: TGTGCCAGCAGCTTTACGGGGGGGCGTAACTATGGCTACACCTTC

clone size: few
V gene: TRBV6-1
D gene: NA
J gene: TRBJ2-7
CDR3 protein: CASSVRDGKAYEQYF
CDR3 DNA: TGTGCCAGCAGTGTACGGGACGGTAAAGCCTACGAGCAGTACTTC

clone size: NA
V gene: TRBV6-1
D gene: TRBD2
J gene: TRBJ2-2
CDR3 protein: CASRETSGRLTGELFF
CDR3 DNA: TGTGCCAGCAGAGAGACTAGCGGGAGGTTGACCGGGGAGCTGTTTTTT

clone size: NA
V gene: TRBV20-1
D gene: TRBD1
J gene: TRBJ1-1
CDR3 protein: CSAFNRDRETEAFF
CDR3 DNA: TGCAGTGCTTTTAACCGGGACAGGGAAACTGAAGCTTTCTTT

clone size: few
V gene: TRBV5-1
D gene: NA
J gene: TRBJ2-7
CDR3 protein: CASSRDPGTNSYEQYF
CDR3 DNA: TGCGCCAGCAGCCGAGATCCCGGGACAAACTCCTACGAGCAGTACTTC

clone size: NA
V gene: TRBV29-1
D gene: TRBD2
J gene: TRBJ2-7
CDR3 protein: CSAGRGGSYEQYF
CDR3 DNA: TGCAGCGCTGGCCGGGGGGGATCCTACGAGCAGTACTTC

clone size: NA
V gene: TRBV28
D gene: NA
J gene: TRBJ2-7
CDR3 protein: CASSLFRTYEQYF
CDR3 DNA: TGTGCCAGCAGTTTATTTCGGACCTACGAGCAGTACTTC

clone size: few
V gene: TRBV7-9
D gene: TRBD1
J gene: TRBJ1-6
CDR3 protein: CASSPGQPYSPLHF
CDR3 DNA: TGTGCCAGCAGCCCGGGACAGCCGTATTCACCCCTCCACTTT

clone size: NA
V gene: TRBV5-1
D gene: TRBD1
J gene: TRBJ2-2
CDR3 protein: CASTVTGTANTGELFF
CDR3 DNA: TGCGCCAGCACCGTGACTGGGACAGCGAACACCGGGGAGCTGTTTTTT

clone size: NA
V gene: TRBV5-1
D gene: NA
J gene: TRBJ1-1
CDR3 protein: CASSFSMNTEAFF
CDR3 DNA: TGCGCCAGCAGCTTTTCAATGAACACTGAAGCTTTCTTT

clone size: NA
V gene: TRBV9
D gene: NA
J gene: TRBJ1-6
CDR3 protein: CASSRERQYSPLHF
CDR3 DNA: TGTGCCAGCAGCCGTGAGCGGCAATACTCACCCCTCCACTTT

clone size: NA
V gene: TRBV15
D gene: TRBD2
J gene: TRBJ2-7
CDR3 protein: CATSVNWTSGSTSLEQYF
CDR3 DNA: TGTGCCACCAGCGTAAATTGGACTAGCGGGAGTACCTCCCTCGAGCAGTACTTC

clone size: NA
V gene: TRBV6-1
D gene: NA
J gene: TRBJ1-3
CDR3 protein: CASSALSPGNTIYF
CDR3 DNA: TGTGCCAGCAGTGCCCTCTCGCCGGGAAACACCATATATTTT

clone size: NA
V gene: TRBV19
D gene: NA
J gene: TRBJ2-2
CDR3 protein: CASSIGAPNTGELFF
CDR3 DNA: TGTGCCAGTAGTATTGGGGCACCAAACACCGGGGAGCTGTTTTTT

clone size: few
V gene: TRBV11-2
D gene: TRBD2
J gene: TRBJ2-7
CDR3 protein: CASSNTSGRAYEQYF
CDR3 DNA: TGTGCCAGCAGCAACACTAGCGGGAGGGCGTACGAGCAGTACTTC

clone size: NA
V gene: TRBV6-2/TRBV6-3
D gene: NA
J gene: TRBJ2-4
CDR3 protein: CASSTGRLAKNIQYF
CDR3 DNA: TGTGCCAGCAGTACGGGGAGGTTAGCCAAAAACATTCAGTACTTC